This T cell receptor beta chain was found in a study of cytomegalovirus exposure and HLA in healthy donors. Study-level results: The study put 150 or so TCR beta chains on its list as cytomegalovirus-associated.

The PCR employed 60 Vbeta primers together with 13 Jbeta primers. Libraries were prepared by immunoSEQ multiplex PCR; TCRdb keeps only in-frame clonotypes and omits some of them. The sample has about 160,000 clones; approximately 70% are singletons. A remark on this clone: Its antigen is currently unknown.

The V end lost 6 bases, the J end lost 4 bases, and 13 bases lay between the germline ends. Germline V gene lookup returns CDR1 SGHTA and CDR2 FQGNSA. This CDR3 contains 14 residues. Sequenced input: PBMCs. The V gene is TRBV7-2, the J gene TRBJ1-3; D gene unclear. The receptor comes from a man aged 35 to 55 in good health and CMV-seropositive. CDR3 sequence (DNA): TGTGCCAGCAGACTACATAATCGAGGAAACACCATATATTTT. As protein: CASRLHNRGNTIYF.